A single sample is the source of the 15 T cell receptor beta chains below, sequenced in a study of control samples from healthy donors and cancer patients. Profiled with immunoSEQ multiplex PCR; TCRdb holds only in-frame clones, not every one. This repertoire shows 110,000 to 150,000 clones, about 90% found once; its top ten account for 6% to 9%. Specimen: blood. The source is a young man in good health.

The chain uses TRBV3-1 (or the pseudogene TRBV3-2) and TRBJ1-4, with a weak D call TRBD1 (6 bases). The CDR3 sequence is 17 residues long. Looked up from germline, CDR1 is LGHDT and CDR2 is YNNKEL (reference sequence). Trimming took off 3 bases at V and 4 bases at J, with 18 bases between the two ends. The CDR3 sequence is CASSQEGHGTGNEKLFF. The CDR3 bases are TGTGCCAGCAGCCAGGAGGGACATGGGACCGGTAATGAAAAACTGTTTTTT.

This chain links TRBV7-2 with TRBJ1-1; maybe TRBD1 (6 bases). This CDR3 spans 14 amino acids. The V gene lost 1 base and the J gene lost 5 bases, with 11 bases spanning the gap. The germline gives CDR1 SGHTA, CDR2 FQGNSA. The CDR3 loop is CASSLVQGFTEAFF. The DNA for the CDR3 is TGTGCCAGCAGCTTAGTCCAGGGGTTTACTGAAGCTTTCTTT.

This chain uses TRBV3-1 (or the pseudogene TRBV3-2) with TRBJ2-1; D ambiguous. The V and J ends lost 3 bases and 6 bases respectively, with 9 bases between them. The CDR3 spans 13 residues. The germline V gene encodes CDR1 LGHDT and CDR2 YNNKEL (reference sequence). The CDR3 nucleotides are TGTGCCAGCAGCCAGGAACAGTTCAATGAGCAGTTCTTC. It yields the protein CASSQEQFNEQFF.

The chain has TRBV30 and TRBJ2-2, with a weak D call TRBD2 (7 bases). The CDR3 contains 14 residues. Trimming removed 5 bases from V and 7 bases from J, with 17 bases in between. CDR1 is GTSNPN and CDR2 is SVGIG in the germline V gene (reference sequence). The CDR3 is CAWGRRGGGGELFF. In DNA, the CDR3 is TGTGCCTGGGGCCGGAGGGGGGGCGGCGGGGAGCTGTTTTTT.

V usage is TRBV28 and J usage is TRBJ1-1, with no clear D. The CDR3 is 14 residues long. V dropped 7 bases and J dropped 1 base, with 13 bases sitting between them. Germline V gives CDR1 MDHEN, CDR2 SYDVKM. CDR3 sequence: CASTTEPRNTEAFF. Here the CDR3 DNA reads TGTGCCAGCACCACCGAACCCAGGAACACTGAAGCTTTCTTT. Looking up the rest from reference TRBV28 and TRBJ1-1 gives the full variable domain: DVKVTQSSRYLVKRTGEKVFLECVQDMDHENMFWYRQDPGLGLRLIYFSYDVKMKEKGDIPEGYSVSREKKERFSLILESASTNQTSMYLCASTTEPRNTEAFFGQGTRLTVV.

V and J are TRBV13 and TRBJ2-4; D uncertain. Trimming left V 2 bases short and J 0 bases short, with 8 bases between. CDR1 and CDR2 (germline): PRHDT, FYEKMQ (reference sequence). CDR3 length equals 15 residues. This CDR3 is CASSLFALAKNIQYF. Written as DNA, the CDR3 is TGTGCCAGCAGCTTATTTGCCTTAGCCAAAAACATTCAGTACTTC.

The chain links TRBV27 to TRBJ2-7; no clear D gene. CDR1 and CDR2 from the germline V gene are MNHEY and SMNVEV (reference sequence). V lost 2 bases and J lost 1, with 6 bases in between. This CDR3 has 13 residues. CDR3 DNA sequence: TGTGCCAGCAGTTTAGGATTTTCCTACGAGCAGTACTTC. Residues: CASSLGFSYEQYF.

This clone was counted once. The V gene is TRBV6-2 or TRBV6-3, the J gene TRBJ1-6, with D perhaps matching TRBD1 (6 bases). The CDR3 has 15 amino acids. CDR1 MNHEY and CDR2 SVGEGT come from the germline V gene. Deletions cut 2 bases from V and 5 bases from J, with 10 bases between. CDR3 in amino acids: CASSYGGSDNSPLHF. For the CDR3, the DNA is TGTGCCAGCAGTTACGGGGGCAGCGATAATTCACCCCTCCACTTT.

The chain employs TRBV7-9 and TRBJ1-2; possible D gene TRBD1, 5 bases. Between the trimmed V and J ends, which lost 5 bases and 2 bases, there was a span of 9 bases. CDR3 size: 13 residues. The germline gives CDR1 SEHNR, CDR2 FQNEAQ (reference sequence). The CDR3 here is CASSTGLNYGYTF. CDR3 nucleotide sequence: TGTGCCAGCAGCACGGGACTGAACTATGGCTACACCTTC. Based on the CDR3 plus reference TRBV7-9 and TRBJ1-2, the full variable domain is DTGVSQNPRHKITKRGQNVTFRCDPISEHNRLYWYRQTLGQGPEFLTYFQNEAQLEKSRLLSDRFSAERPKGSFSTLEIQRTEQGDSAMYLCASSTGLNYGYTFGSGTRLTVV.

The genes are TRBV6-2 or TRBV6-3 and TRBJ2-5; D unresolved. CDR1 and CDR2 (germline): MNHEY, SVGEGT. The CDR3 covers 15 residues. Trimming removed 4 bases from V and 1 base from J, with 13 bases in between. CDR3: CASSLTEKIQETQYF. The CDR3 DNA reads as TGTGCCAGCAGTTTAACGGAGAAAATCCAAGAGACCCAGTACTTC.

The chain links TRBV5-1 to TRBJ1-1; D is possibly TRBD1 (5 bases). V was shortened by 8 bases and J by 3 bases, with 8 bases between the two germline ends. This CDR3 has 11 amino acids. In germline, CDR1 is SGHRS, CDR2 YFSETQ. CDR3 loop: CASRGDTEAFF. For the CDR3, the DNA is TGCGCCAGTCGAGGGGACACTGAAGCTTTCTTT. The full variable domain, in which reference TRBV5-1 and TRBJ1-1 provide the parts outside the CDR3, is KAGVTQTPRYLIKTRGQQVTLSCSPISGHRSVSWYQQTPGQGLQFLFEYFSETQRNKGNFPGRFSGRQFSNSRSEMNVSTLELGDSALYLCASRGDTEAFFGQGTRLTVV.

The rearrangement joins TRBV18 to TRBJ2-1; D gene ambiguous. Per germline, CDR1 KGHSH and CDR2 LQKENI. CDR3 length: 11 residues. Deletions cut 2 bases from V and 6 bases from J, with 2 bases between. The CDR3 spells CASSPTNEQFF. Here the CDR3 DNA reads TGTGCCAGCTCACCAACCAATGAGCAGTTCTTC.

This chain joins TRBV6-5 and TRBJ1-1; a weak D match, TRBD1 (6 bases). The germline CDR1 and CDR2 sequences are MNHEY and SVGAGI. Between the trimmed V and J ends, which lost 0 bases and 2 bases, there was a span of 10 bases. The CDR3 is 15 residues long. As DNA, the CDR3 is TGTGCCAGCAGTTACTCGCAGGGGTTTAACACTGAAGCTTTCTTT. Translating it yields CASSYSQGFNTEAFF.

This chain links TRBV5-4 with TRBJ2-7; the match to TRBD1 covers 9 bases. The germline CDR1 and CDR2 sequences are SGHNT and YYREEE (reference sequence). CDR3 length equals 14 residues. V dropped 4 bases and J dropped 3; count of bases not matched to a gene: 5. CDR3 in DNA: TGTGCCAGCAGCCACCCGGGACAGGGCTACGAGCAGTACTTC. Protein product: CASSHPGQGYEQYF. The variable domain in full, with the rest retrieved from reference TRBV5-4 and TRBJ2-7, is ETGVTQSPTHLIKTRGQQVTLRCSSQSGHNTVSWYQQALGQGPQFIFQYYREEENGRGNFPPRFSGLQFPNYSSELNVNALELDDSALYLCASSHPGQGYEQYFGPGTRLTVT.

This sequence joins TRBV6-5 and TRBJ2-2, with 13 bases that match TRBD2. The V gene end was trimmed by 2 bases and the J gene end by 7 bases; junction bases not matched to a gene: 4. The CDR3 has 16 residues. In germline, CDR1 is MNHEY, CDR2 SVGAGI. The CDR3 nucleotides are TGTGCCAGCAGTTACACTAGCGGGGGGGCCAACGGGGAGCTGTTTTTT. Encoded protein: CASSYTSGGANGELFF.